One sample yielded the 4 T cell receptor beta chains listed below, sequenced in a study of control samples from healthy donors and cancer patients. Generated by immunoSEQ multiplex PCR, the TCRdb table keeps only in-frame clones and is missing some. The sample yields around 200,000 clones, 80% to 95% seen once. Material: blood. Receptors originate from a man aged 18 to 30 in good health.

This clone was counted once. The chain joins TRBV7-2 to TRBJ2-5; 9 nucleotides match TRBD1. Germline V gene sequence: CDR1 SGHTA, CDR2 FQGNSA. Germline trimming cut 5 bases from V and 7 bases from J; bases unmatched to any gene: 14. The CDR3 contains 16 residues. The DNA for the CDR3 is TGTGCCAGCAGCATTACCTCCGGGACAGGGTATTTGACCCAGTACTTC. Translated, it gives CASSITSGTGYLTQYF.

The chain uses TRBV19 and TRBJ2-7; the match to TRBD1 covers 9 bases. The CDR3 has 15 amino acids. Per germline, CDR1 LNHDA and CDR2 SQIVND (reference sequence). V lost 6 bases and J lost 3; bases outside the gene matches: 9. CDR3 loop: CASRDRGKSDYEQYF. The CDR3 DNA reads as TGTGCCAGTAGGGACAGGGGAAAGTCCGACTACGAGCAGTACTTC.

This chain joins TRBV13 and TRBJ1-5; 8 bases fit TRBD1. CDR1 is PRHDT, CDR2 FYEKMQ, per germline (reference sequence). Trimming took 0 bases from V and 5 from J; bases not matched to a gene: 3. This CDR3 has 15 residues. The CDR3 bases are TGTGCCAGCAGCTTAGGGGACAGGGCCGATCAGCCCCAGCATTTT. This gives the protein CASSLGDRADQPQHF.

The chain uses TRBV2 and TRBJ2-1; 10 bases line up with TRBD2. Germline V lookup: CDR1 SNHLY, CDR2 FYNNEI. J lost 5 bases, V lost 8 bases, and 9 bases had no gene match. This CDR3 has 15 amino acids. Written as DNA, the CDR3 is TGTGCCAGCGACTCTAGCGGGGGAGCTGACAATGAGCAGTTCTTC. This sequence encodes CASDSSGGADNEQFF.